This is a list of T cell receptor beta chains from one sample in a study of identical twins. TCRdb reprocessed the 5' RACE reads with MiXCR, giving one entry per CDR3 protein. The table has more than 1.5 million distinct CDR3 sequences, around a third seen once. The source material was cord blood. The receptor source for this set is a newborn girl in good health. CDR3s include the opening cysteine and the closing phenylalanine or tryptophan. D genes are given only for firm matches. Clone size is shown for a subset of rows, as once, few, many or a class of expanded clone.

-	few	TRBV29-1	TRBJ1-2	CSVEWGGYGYTF	TGCAGCGTTGAGTGGGGGGGCTATGGCTACACCTTC
-	many	TRBV27	TRBJ2-3	CASSLSPLPLGDTQYF	TGTGCCAGCAGTTTATCGCCCCTCCCCCTAGGAGATACGCAGTATTTT
TRBD1	-	TRBV10-3	TRBJ1-6	CASDRGGYSSPLHF	TGTGCCAGCGACAGGGGCGGCTATAGTTCACCCCTCCACTTT
-	few	TRBV25-1	TRBJ1-5	CASSEDNQPQHF	TGTGCCAGCAGTGAAGACAATCAGCCCCAGCATTTT
-	few	TRBV20-1	TRBJ2-5	CSASLANYQETQYF	TGCAGTGCTAGCTTGGCGAACTACCAAGAGACCCAGTACTTC
-	-	TRBV20-1	TRBJ1-1	CSARPGRRYAEAFF	TGCAGTGCTAGACCGGGCAGACGGTATGCTGAAGCTTTCTTT
TRBD2	-	TRBV5-1	TRBJ2-3	CASNSGRAADTQYF	TGCGCCAGCAACAGCGGGAGGGCCGCAGATACGCAGTATTTT
TRBD2	-	TRBV28	TRBJ2-2	CASSLGRGGPNTGELFF	TGTGCCAGCAGTTTAGGTCGGGGGGGACCAAACACCGGGGAGCTGTTTTTT
-	few	TRBV12-5	TRBJ2-1	CASGWTHNEQFF	TGTGCTAGTGGGTGGACCCACAATGAGCAGTTCTTC
-	many	TRBV28	TRBJ1-2	CASHRQRLANYGYTF	TGTGCCAGCCATCGACAGCGCCTCGCTAACTATGGCTACACCTTC
-	-	TRBV30	TRBJ1-1	CAWSREAAFF	TGTGCCTGGAGTAGAGAGGCAGCTTTCTTT
-	-	TRBV20-1	TRBJ2-3	CSAFGLPYTDTQYF	TGCAGTGCCTTCGGACTGCCCTACACAGATACGCAGTATTTT
-	-	TRBV6-1	TRBJ2-7	CASRERNSYEQYF	TGTGCCAGCAGGGAGCGGAATTCCTACGAGCAGTACTTC
-	few	TRBV5-1	TRBJ1-2	CASSLEHTYGYTF	TGCGCCAGCAGCTTGGAGCACACCTATGGCTACACCTTC
TRBD1	few	TRBV4-1	TRBJ2-3	CASIDRADTQYF	TGCGCCAGCATCGACAGGGCGGATACGCAGTATTTT
-	-	TRBV2	TRBJ1-2	CASSEALRRSYTF	TGTGCCAGCAGTGAAGCGCTTCGACGTTCCTACACCTTC
-	-	TRBV20-1	TRBJ2-7	CSAANEQYF	TGCAGTGCCGCTAACGAGCAGTACTTC
-	-	TRBV6-5	TRBJ2-3	CASSPRPLSTDTQYF	TGTGCCAGCAGTCCCCGACCCCTAAGCACAGATACGCAGTATTTT
-	few	TRBV5-1	TRBJ2-3	CASSAAGWTDTQYF	TGCGCCAGCAGCGCGGCGGGATGGACAGATACGCAGTATTTT
TRBD2	-	TRBV20-1	TRBJ2-1	CSAETTSSSYYNEQFF	TGCAGTGCCGAAACGACTAGCTCCTCCTACTACAATGAGCAGTTCTTC
TRBD2	-	TRBV28	TRBJ2-7	CALGGSSNNEQYF	TGTGCCCTGGGGGGGAGCTCGAACAATGAGCAGTACTTC
TRBD2	few	TRBV4-1	TRBJ2-2	CASSLRGGPTGELFF	TGCGCCAGCAGCCTGCGGGGGGGCCCAACCGGGGAGCTGTTTTTT
-	-	TRBV7-8	TRBJ2-7	CASSLAGTLDEQYF	TGTGCCAGCAGCTTGGCCGGGACCCTCGACGAGCAGTACTTC
TRBD1	-	TRBV3-1	TRBJ1-6	CASSQPIRQGLYSPLHF	TGTGCCAGCAGCCAACCCATCCGACAGGGGCTGTATTCACCCCTCCACTTT
-	-	TRBV6-5	TRBJ1-2	CASSYGRGSLYGYTF	TGTGCCAGCAGTTACGGCAGGGGAAGTCTCTATGGCTACACCTTC
-	-	TRBV13	TRBJ2-7	CASSPTVSTTTYEQYF	TGTGCCAGCAGCCCCACGGTTTCGACTACTACCTACGAGCAGTACTTC
TRBD2	few	TRBV12-5	TRBJ2-1	CASGLPLGEGWNEQFF	TGTGCTAGTGGTTTGCCCCTGGGGGAGGGTTGGAATGAGCAGTTCTTC
TRBD1	-	TRBV5-1	TRBJ2-2	CASIPWTGRTGELFF	TGCGCCAGCATCCCTTGGACAGGGAGAACCGGGGAGCTGTTTTTT
TRBD1	-	TRBV5-1	TRBJ1-6	CASSSEGQDNSPLHF	TGCGCCAGCAGCTCGGAGGGACAGGACAATTCACCCCTCCACTTT
-	-	TRBV27	TRBJ2-5	CASSFRRVTQETQYF	TGTGCCAGCAGTTTCAGACGGGTCACCCAAGAGACCCAGTACTTC
TRBD1	once	TRBV20-1	TRBJ1-3	CSARARGGTNTIYF	TGCAGTGCTAGAGCGCGAGGGGGCACGAACACCATATATTTT
-	-	TRBV20-1	TRBJ1-2	CNASGGGYTF	TGCAATGCTAGTGGGGGTGGCTACACCTTC
TRBD1	-	TRBV3-1	TRBJ2-2	CASRSGTAYTGELFF	TGTGCCAGCAGGTCCGGGACAGCCTACACCGGGGAGCTGTTTTTT
TRBD1	-	TRBV6-5	TRBJ1-4	CASSRRQGREKLFF	TGTGCCAGCAGTCGAAGACAGGGAAGAGAAAAACTGTTTTTT
-	few	TRBV24-1	TRBJ2-1	CATSDLGTYNEQFF	TGTGCCACCAGTGATTTAGGGACGTACAATGAGCAGTTCTTC
-	-	TRBV7-9	TRBJ1-2	CASSFDSYNYGYTF	TGTGCCAGCAGCTTTGACAGCTATAACTATGGCTACACCTTC
TRBD2	-	TRBV10-3	TRBJ2-1	CAIKGGGLYNEQFF	TGTGCCATCAAGGGCGGGGGGCTATACAATGAGCAGTTCTTC
-	-	TRBV25-1	TRBJ2-7	CASSESFLVGYEQYF	TGTGCCAGCAGTGAATCTTTTCTCGTAGGCTACGAGCAGTACTTC
TRBD1	-	TRBV19	TRBJ2-7	CASGADREVYEQYF	TGTGCCAGCGGGGCGGACAGGGAAGTTTACGAGCAGTACTTC
-	-	TRBV10-3	TRBJ2-1	CAISVASVTTGSEQFF	TGTGCCATCAGTGTGGCCAGCGTGACGACGGGGAGTGAGCAGTTCTTC
-	few	TRBV3-1	TRBJ1-2	CASSQGPRGPYGYTF	TGTGCCAGCAGCCAAGGGCCTAGGGGCCCCTATGGCTACACCTTC
-	-	TRBV18	TRBJ2-7	CASSPVIGLYEQYF	TGTGCCAGCTCACCGGTCATTGGGCTGTACGAGCAGTACTTC
TRBD2	-	TRBV27	TRBJ2-5	CASSLSWGTSGISQGTQYF	TGTGCCAGCAGTTTAAGTTGGGGGACTAGCGGGATTAGCCAAGGGACCCAGTACTTC
-	few	TRBV12-3/TRBV12-4	TRBJ1-2	CASSRRTVRDYGYTF	TGTGCCAGCAGCCGCAGGACCGTCAGGGACTATGGCTACACCTTC
-	few	TRBV29-1	TRBJ2-7	CSARTVLYEQYF	TGCAGCGCACGGACGGTCCTCTACGAGCAGTACTTC
-	few	TRBV5-6	TRBJ2-4	CASSFGPADTKNIQYF	TGTGCCAGCAGCTTCGGCCCAGCAGACACCAAAAACATTCAGTACTTC
-	-	TRBV5-1	TRBJ1-1	CASSFGTPLGDTEAFF	TGCGCCAGCAGCTTCGGGACACCTCTAGGGGACACTGAAGCTTTCTTT
-	many	TRBV27	TRBJ2-1	CASSLRRAYNEQFF	TGTGCCAGCAGTTTACGCAGGGCCTACAATGAGCAGTTCTTC
-	-	TRBV20-1	TRBJ2-7	CSAEPLGVYEQYF	TGCAGTGCTGAGCCCCTCGGGGTCTACGAGCAGTACTTC
TRBD2	few	TRBV24-1	TRBJ2-1	CATSGAGGANEQFF	TGTGCCACCAGTGGCGCGGGGGGTGCAAATGAGCAGTTCTTC
TRBD1	-	TRBV27	TRBJ1-2	CASGLDRGRDGHTF	TGTGCCAGCGGTCTCGACAGGGGGCGAGATGGCCACACCTTC
TRBD2	-	TRBV20-1	TRBJ2-7	CSANLAGGPISYEQYF	TGCAGTGCTAACTTAGCGGGAGGGCCTATTAGCTACGAGCAGTACTTC
-	few	TRBV3-1	TRBJ2-1	CASSQPTTSFREQFF	TGTGCCAGCAGCCAACCCACTACTAGCTTCCGTGAGCAGTTCTTC